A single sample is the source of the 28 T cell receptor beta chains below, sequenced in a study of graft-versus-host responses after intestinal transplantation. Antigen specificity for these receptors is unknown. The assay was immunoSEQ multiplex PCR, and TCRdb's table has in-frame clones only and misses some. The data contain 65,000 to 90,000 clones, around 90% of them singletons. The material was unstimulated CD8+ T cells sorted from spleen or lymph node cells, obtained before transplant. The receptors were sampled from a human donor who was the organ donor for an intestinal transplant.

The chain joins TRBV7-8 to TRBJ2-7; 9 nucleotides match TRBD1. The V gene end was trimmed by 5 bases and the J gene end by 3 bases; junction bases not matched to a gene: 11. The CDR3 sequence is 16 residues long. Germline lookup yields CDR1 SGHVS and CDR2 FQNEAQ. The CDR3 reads CASSPREGGQGYEQYF. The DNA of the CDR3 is TGTGCCAGCAGCCCCCGAGAAGGGGGACAGGGCTACGAGCAGTACTTC.

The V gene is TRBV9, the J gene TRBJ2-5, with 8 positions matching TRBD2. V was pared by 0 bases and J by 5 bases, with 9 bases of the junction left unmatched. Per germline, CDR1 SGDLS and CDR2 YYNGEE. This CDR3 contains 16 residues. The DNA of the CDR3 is TGTGCCAGCAGCGTAGGAGGTGGGGCGGGGGGCGAGACCCAGTACTTC. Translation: CASSVGGGAGGETQYF.

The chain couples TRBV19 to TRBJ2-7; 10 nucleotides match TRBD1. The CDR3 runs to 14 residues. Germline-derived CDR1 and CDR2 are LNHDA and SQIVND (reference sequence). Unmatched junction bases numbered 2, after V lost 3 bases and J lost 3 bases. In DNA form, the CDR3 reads TGTGCCAGTAGTATGGACAGGGGGGGCTACGAGCAGTACTTC. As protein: CASSMDRGGYEQYF.

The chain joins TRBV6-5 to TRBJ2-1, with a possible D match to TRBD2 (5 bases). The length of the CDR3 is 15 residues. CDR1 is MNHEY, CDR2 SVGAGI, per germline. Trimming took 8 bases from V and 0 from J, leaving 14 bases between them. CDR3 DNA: TGTGCCAGCCGCCTCGGGGTATCCTCCTACAATGAGCAGTTCTTC. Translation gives CASRLGVSSYNEQFF.

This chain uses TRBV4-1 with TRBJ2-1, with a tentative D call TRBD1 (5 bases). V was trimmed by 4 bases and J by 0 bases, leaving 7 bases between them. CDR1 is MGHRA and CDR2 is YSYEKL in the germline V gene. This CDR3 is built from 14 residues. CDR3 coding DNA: TGCGCCAGCAGCCGGGGCAGCTCCTACAATGAGCAGTTCTTC. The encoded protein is CASSRGSSYNEQFF.

CDR3 residues: CASETLMLPQGFEQYF. In DNA form, the CDR3 reads TGTGCCAGCGAAACATTAATGCTCCCGCAGGGTTTCGAGCAGTACTTC. The chain is built from TRBV28 and TRBJ2-7, with a tentative D call TRBD1 (5 bases). Trimming stripped 8 bases from V and 6 bases from J, with 26 bases between. The CDR3 totals 16 residues. Germline-derived CDR1 and CDR2 are MDHEN and SYDVKM. The variable domain in full, completed from reference TRBV28 and TRBJ2-7, reads DVKVTQSSRYLVKRTGEKVFLECVQDMDHENMFWYRQDPGLGLRLIYFSYDVKMKEKGDIPEGYSVSREKKERFSLILESASTNQTSMYLCASETLMLPQGFEQYFGPGTRLTVT.

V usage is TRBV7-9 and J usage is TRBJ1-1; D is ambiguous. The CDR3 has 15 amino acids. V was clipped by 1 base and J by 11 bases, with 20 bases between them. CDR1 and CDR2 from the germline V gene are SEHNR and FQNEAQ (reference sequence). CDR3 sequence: CASSLGFGVALAAFF. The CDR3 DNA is TGTGCCAGCAGCTTAGGGTTCGGGGTGGCTCTAGCTGCTTTCTTT.

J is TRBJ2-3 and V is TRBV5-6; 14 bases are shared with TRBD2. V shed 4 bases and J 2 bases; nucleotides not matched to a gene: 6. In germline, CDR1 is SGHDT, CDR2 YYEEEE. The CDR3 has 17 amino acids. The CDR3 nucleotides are TGTGCCAGCAGCCGGAGACTAGCGGGGGGGCCCACAGATACGCAGTATTTT. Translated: CASSRRLAGGPTDTQYF.

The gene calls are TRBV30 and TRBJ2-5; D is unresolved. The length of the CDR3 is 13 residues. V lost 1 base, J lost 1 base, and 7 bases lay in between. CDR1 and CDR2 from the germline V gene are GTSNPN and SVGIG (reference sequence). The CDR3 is CAWSDDSQETQYF. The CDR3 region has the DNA TGTGCCTGGAGTGATGATAGCCAAGAGACCCAGTACTTC.

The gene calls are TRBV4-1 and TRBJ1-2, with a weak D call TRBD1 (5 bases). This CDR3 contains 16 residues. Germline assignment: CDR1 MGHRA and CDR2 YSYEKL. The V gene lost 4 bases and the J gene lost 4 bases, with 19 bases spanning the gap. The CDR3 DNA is TGCGCCAGCAGCCCGCAAGATACCCAGGGTCTCTATGGCTACACCTTC. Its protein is CASSPQDTQGLYGYTF.

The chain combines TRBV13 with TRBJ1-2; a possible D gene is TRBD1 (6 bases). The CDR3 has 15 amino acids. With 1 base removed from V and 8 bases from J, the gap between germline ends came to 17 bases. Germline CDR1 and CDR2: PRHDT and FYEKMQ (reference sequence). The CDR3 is CASSLDWGQGNGYTF. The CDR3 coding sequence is TGTGCCAGCAGCTTAGACTGGGGCCAGGGGAACGGCTACACCTTC.

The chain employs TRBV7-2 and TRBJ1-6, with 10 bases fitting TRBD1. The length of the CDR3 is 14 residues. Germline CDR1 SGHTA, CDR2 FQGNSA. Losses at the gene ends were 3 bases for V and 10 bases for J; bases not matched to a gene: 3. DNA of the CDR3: TGTGCCAGCAGCTTGGGACAGGGGTGGTCACCCCTCCACTTT. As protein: CASSLGQGWSPLHF.

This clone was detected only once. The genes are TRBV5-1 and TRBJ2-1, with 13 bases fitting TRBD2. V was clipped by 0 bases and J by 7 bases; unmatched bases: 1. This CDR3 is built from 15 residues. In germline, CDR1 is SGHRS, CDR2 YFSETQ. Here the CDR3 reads CASSLATSGGNEQFF. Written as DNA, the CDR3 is TGCGCCAGCAGCTTGGCGACTAGCGGGGGGAATGAGCAGTTCTTC.

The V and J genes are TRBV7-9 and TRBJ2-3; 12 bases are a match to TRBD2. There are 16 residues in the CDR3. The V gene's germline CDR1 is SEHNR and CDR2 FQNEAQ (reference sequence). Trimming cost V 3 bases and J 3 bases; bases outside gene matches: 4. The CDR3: CASSFRTSGVTDTQYF. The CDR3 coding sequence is TGTGCCAGCAGCTTTCGGACTAGCGGGGTAACAGATACGCAGTATTTT.

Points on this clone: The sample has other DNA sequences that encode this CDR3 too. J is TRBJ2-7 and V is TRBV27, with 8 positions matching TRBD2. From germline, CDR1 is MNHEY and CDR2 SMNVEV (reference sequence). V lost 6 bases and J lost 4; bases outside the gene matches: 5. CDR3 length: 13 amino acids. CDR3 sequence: CASSSGGAYEQYF. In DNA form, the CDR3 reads TGTGCCAGCAGCTCCGGGGGGGCTTACGAGCAGTACTTC.

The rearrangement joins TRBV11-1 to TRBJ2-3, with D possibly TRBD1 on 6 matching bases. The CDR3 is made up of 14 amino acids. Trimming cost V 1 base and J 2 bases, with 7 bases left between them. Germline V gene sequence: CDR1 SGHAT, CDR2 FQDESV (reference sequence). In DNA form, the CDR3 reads TGTGCCAGCAGCTTAGACAGGGCCACAGATACGCAGTATTTT. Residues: CASSLDRATDTQYF.

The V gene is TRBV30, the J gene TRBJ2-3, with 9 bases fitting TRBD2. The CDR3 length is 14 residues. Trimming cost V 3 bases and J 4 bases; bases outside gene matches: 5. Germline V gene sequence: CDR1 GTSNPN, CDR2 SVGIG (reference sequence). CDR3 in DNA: TGTGCCTGGAGCAAAGCGGGGGGCGCAGATACGCAGTATTTT. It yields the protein CAWSKAGGADTQYF.

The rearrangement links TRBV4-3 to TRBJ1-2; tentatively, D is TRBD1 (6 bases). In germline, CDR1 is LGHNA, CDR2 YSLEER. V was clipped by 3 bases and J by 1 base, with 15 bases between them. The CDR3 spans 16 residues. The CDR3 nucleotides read TGCGCCAGCAGCCATTGGACAGCCACCGATAACTATGGCTACACCTTC. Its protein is CASSHWTATDNYGYTF.

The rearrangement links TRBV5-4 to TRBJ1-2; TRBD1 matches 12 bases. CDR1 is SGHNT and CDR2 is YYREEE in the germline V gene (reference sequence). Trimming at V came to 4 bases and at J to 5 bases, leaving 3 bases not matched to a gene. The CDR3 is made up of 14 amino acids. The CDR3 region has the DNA TGTGCCAGCAGCCCGGGACAGGGGGCATATGGCTACACCTTC. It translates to CASSPGQGAYGYTF.

DNA of the CDR3: TGCGCCAGCAGCCAAGTCCGGGACAGTTTCTACGAGCAGTACTTC. Its protein is CASSQVRDSFYEQYF. V gene TRBV4-3 combines with J gene TRBJ2-7; TRBD1 aligns across 7 bases. The CDR3 extends over 15 amino acids. Germline lookup yields CDR1 LGHNA and CDR2 YSLEER. The ends lost 1 base at V and 3 bases at J; junction bases unmatched: 6.

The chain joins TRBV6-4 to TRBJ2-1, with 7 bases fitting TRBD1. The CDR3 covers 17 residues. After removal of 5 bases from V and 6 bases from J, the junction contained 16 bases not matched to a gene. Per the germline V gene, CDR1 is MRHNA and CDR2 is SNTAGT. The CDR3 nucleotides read TGTGCCAGCAGTACGCCAGGGGGAGTTAGTATAGGCAATGAGCAGTTCTTC. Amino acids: CASSTPGGVSIGNEQFF.

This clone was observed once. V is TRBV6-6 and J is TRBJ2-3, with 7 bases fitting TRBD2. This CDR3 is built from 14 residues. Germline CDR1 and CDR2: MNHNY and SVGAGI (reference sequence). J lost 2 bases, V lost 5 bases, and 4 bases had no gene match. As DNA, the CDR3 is TGTGCCAGCAGTCAGGGACTACTCACAGATACGCAGTATTTT. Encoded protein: CASSQGLLTDTQYF.

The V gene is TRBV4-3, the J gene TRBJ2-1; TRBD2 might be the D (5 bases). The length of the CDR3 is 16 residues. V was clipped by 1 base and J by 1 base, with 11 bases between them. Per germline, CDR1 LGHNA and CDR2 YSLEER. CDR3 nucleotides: TGCGCCAGCAGCCAAGGTGTGGAGGATTCCTACAATGAGCAGTTCTTC. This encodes CASSQGVEDSYNEQFF.

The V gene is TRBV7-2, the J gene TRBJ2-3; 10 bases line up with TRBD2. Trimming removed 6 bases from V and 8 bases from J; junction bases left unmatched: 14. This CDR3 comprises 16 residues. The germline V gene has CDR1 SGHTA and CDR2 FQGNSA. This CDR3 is CASSSSSGGLLSTQYF. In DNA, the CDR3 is TGTGCCAGCAGTTCATCTAGCGGGGGCCTGCTCAGTACGCAGTATTTT.

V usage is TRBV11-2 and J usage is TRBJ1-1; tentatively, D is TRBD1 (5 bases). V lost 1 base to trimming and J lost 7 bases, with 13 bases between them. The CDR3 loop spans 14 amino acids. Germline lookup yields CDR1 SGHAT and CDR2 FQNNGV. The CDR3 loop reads CASSLGRDADEAFF. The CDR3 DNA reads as TGTGCCAGCAGCTTAGGGCGGGACGCTGATGAAGCTTTCTTT.

Here the CDR3 reads CSVEAVERSSYNEQFF. CDR3 DNA sequence: TGCAGCGTTGAAGCCGTCGAGCGGAGCTCCTACAATGAGCAGTTCTTC. The chain recombines TRBV29-1 with TRBJ2-1, with a tentative D call TRBD2 (5 bases). Germline-derived CDR1 and CDR2 are SQVTM and ANQGSEA. Trimming took 1 base from V and 0 from J, leaving 13 bases between them. CDR3 length equals 16 residues.

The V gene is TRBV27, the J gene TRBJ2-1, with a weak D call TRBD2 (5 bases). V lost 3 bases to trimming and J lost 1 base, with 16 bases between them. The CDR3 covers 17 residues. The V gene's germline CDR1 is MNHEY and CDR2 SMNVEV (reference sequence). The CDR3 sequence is CASSLTPRTESYNEQFF. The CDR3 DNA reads TGTGCCAGCAGTTTGACCCCCAGGACTGAATCCTACAATGAGCAGTTCTTC.

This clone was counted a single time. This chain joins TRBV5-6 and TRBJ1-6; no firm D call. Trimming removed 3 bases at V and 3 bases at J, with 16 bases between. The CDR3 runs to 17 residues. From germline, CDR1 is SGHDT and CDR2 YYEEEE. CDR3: CASSSRKSASYNSPLHF. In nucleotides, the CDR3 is TGTGCCAGCAGCTCTCGAAAGAGCGCCAGCTATAATTCACCCCTCCACTTT.